The clone carrying this T cell receptor (beta chain) occurred a few times. The antigen is not known. These data originate in a study of OX40 agonist ivuxolimab in advanced cancers. This CDR3 contains 15 residues. V dropped 6 bases and J dropped 5; count of bases not matched to a gene: 11. The germline V gene has CDR1 SGHRS and CDR2 YFSETQ. The table came from immunoSEQ multiplex PCR; TCRdb's copy has only in-frame clones and leaves some out. The table has approximately 92,000 clones, under 90% seen once. Broader study findings: Patients who responded partially at 0.1-3.0 mg/kg showed clonal expansion ranking among the lowest.

The TCR was taken from an adult with an advanced solid tumor such as melanoma, head and neck, liver or kidney cancer. Specimen: CD4+ or CD8+ T cells sorted from blood, collected in a trial of the OX40 agonist ivuxolimab. V and J are TRBV5-1 and TRBJ2-3, with 8 bases lining up with TRBD1. The CDR3 loop is CASTIGQGAGDTQYF. The CDR3 coding sequence is TGCGCCAGCACTATCGGACAGGGAGCAGGAGATACGCAGTATTTT. Supplemented by reference TRBV5-1 and TRBJ2-3, the full variable domain reads KAGVTQTPRYLIKTRGQQVTLSCSPISGHRSVSWYQQTPGQGLQFLFEYFSETQRNKGNFPGRFSGRQFSNSRSEMNVSTLELGDSALYLCASTIGQGAGDTQYFGPGTRLTVL.